The clone carrying this T cell receptor (beta chain) was counted between two and nine times. The data were taken from a study of T-cell memory formation after mild COVID-19. Study-level background: Across donors, TCR clusters were largely donor specific.

TCRdb redid the calling of the 5' RACE reads with MiXCR, one entry per CDR3 protein. Among 400,000 or so distinct CDR3 sequences listed, about 19% were seen once. The V segment lost 4 bases and the J segment 6 bases; nucleotides outside the gene matches: 11. There are 15 residues in the CDR3. Germline V gives CDR1 LGHDT, CDR2 YNNKEL (reference sequence). The sequence was collected from an adult woman who had mild COVID-19 (a few samples of this study predate the infection). Cell type and time point are not known. This rearrangement joins TRBV3-1 to TRBJ1-2; TRBD1 matches at 7 bases. Sequenced material: PBMCs or a T cell subset sorted from them (not recorded which). The CDR3 is CASSPSPTGFNGYTF. The CDR3 DNA sequence: TGTGCCAGCAGCCCTTCCCCGACAGGGTTCAATGGCTACACCTTC. Together with reference TRBV3-1 and TRBJ1-2, the CDR3 gives the full variable domain: DTAVSQTPKYLVTQMGNDKSIKCEQNLGHDTMYWYKQDSKKFLKIMFSYNNKELIINETVPNRFSPKSPDKAHLNLHINSLELGDSAVYFCASSPSPTGFNGYTFGSGTRLTVV.